This passage covers 21 T cell receptor beta chains from one sample sequenced in a study of Ad26.COV2.S vaccination and SARS-CoV-2 variants. Assay: immunoSEQ multiplex PCR; the TCRdb copy retains only in-frame clones and omits some. The table has fewer than 500,000 clones, about 90% seen once. Described treatment: 15 to 20 received Ad26.COV2.S at low or high dose, single or two shots; several received placebo; per-sample allocation not given. The investigators took samples on day 63 after the first vaccine or placebo injection. The sequencing here drew on peripheral blood, taken in a trial of Ad26.COV2.S vaccine versus placebo. The receptors derive from a person between 18 and 60 years old who received the Ad26.COV2.S COVID-19 vaccine or a placebo.

This chain uses TRBV28 with TRBJ2-1; 7 bases align to TRBD2. Looked up from germline, CDR1 is MDHEN and CDR2 is SYDVKM. CDR3 length equals 17 residues. V was pared by 4 bases and J by 5 bases, with 14 bases of the junction left unmatched. CDR3: CASSYGEGSYFNNEQFF. For the CDR3, the DNA is TGTGCCAGCAGTTACGGGGAGGGATCCTACTTTAACAATGAGCAGTTCTTC.

This rearrangement joins TRBV28 to TRBJ2-1, with 10 positions matching TRBD2. V was clipped by 5 bases and J by 5 bases; unmatched bases: 6. The germline V gene has CDR1 MDHEN and CDR2 SYDVKM. The CDR3 loop spans 15 amino acids. The CDR3: CASSPWTSGNNEQFF. DNA for the CDR3: TGTGCCAGCAGTCCCTGGACTAGCGGTAACAATGAGCAGTTCTTC.

Comments on this clone: Other nucleotide sequences in the sample specify the same CDR3. The chain carries TRBV24-1 and TRBJ2-7; unclear D gene. The CDR3 is 11 amino acids. CDR1 is KGHDR and CDR2 is SFDVKD in the germline V gene. Trimming left V 4 bases short and J 4 bases short, with 4 bases between. CDR3 region: CATSDSYEQYF. The CDR3 DNA reads as TGTGCCACCAGTGACTCGTACGAGCAGTACTTC.

The CDR3 region is CASSLEPPGRAGVRYEQYF. The CDR3 DNA is TGTGCCAGCAGCTTAGAGCCCCCAGGCAGGGCGGGAGTACGGTACGAGCAGTACTTC. The genes are TRBV7-9 and TRBJ2-7; 7 positions match TRBD2. The CDR3 length is 19 residues. V shed 1 base, J shed 4 bases, and the junction held 19 bases outside the gene matches. The V gene's germline CDR1 is SEHNR and CDR2 FQNEAQ (reference sequence).

The chain uses TRBV7-9 and TRBJ2-7; unclear D gene. Germline assignment: CDR1 SEHNR and CDR2 FQNEAQ (reference sequence). Deletions cut 2 bases from V and 3 bases from J, with 5 bases between. There are 12 residues in the CDR3. The CDR3, as DNA: TGTGCCAGCAGCTTACAGAGCTACGAGCAGTACTTC. Translating it yields CASSLQSYEQYF. The whole variable domain, remainder taken from reference TRBV7-9 and TRBJ2-7, is DTGVSQNPRHKITKRGQNVTFRCDPISEHNRLYWYRQTLGQGPEFLTYFQNEAQLEKSRLLSDRFSAERPKGSFSTLEIQRTEQGDSAMYLCASSLQSYEQYFGPGTRLTVT.

The V gene is TRBV7-2, the J gene TRBJ2-7; TRBD2 agrees at 9 bases. V dropped 2 bases and J dropped 7; count of bases not matched to a gene: 15. In germline, CDR1 is SGHTA, CDR2 FQGNSA. The CDR3 totals 17 residues. The CDR3 bases are TGTGCCAGCAGCTTATTGGGAGGAGCGGGAGGTATAGATGAGCAGTACTTC. Its translation is CASSLLGGAGGIDEQYF.

CDR3 sequence: CASSEGLAGAYEQYF. CDR3 DNA: TGTGCCAGCAGCGAGGGACTAGCGGGAGCCTACGAGCAGTACTTC. The rearrangement joins TRBV11-2 to TRBJ2-7; TRBD2 matches 14 bases. The CDR3 has 15 residues. Trimming removed 5 bases from V and 2 bases from J; junction bases left unmatched: 2. Germline V CDR1 and CDR2: SGHAT, FQNNGV.

This chain links TRBV5-4 with TRBJ1-1; maybe TRBD1 (5 bases). The germline V and J ends were trimmed by 0 bases and 8 bases, with 11 bases remaining between them. In germline, CDR1 is SGHNT, CDR2 YYREEE (reference sequence). This CDR3 region has 13 residues. CDR3 bases: TGTGCCAGCAGCTTGGGCCGGGACCGCGAAGCTTTCTTT. The encoded protein is CASSLGRDREAFF.

This chain connects TRBV7-2 to TRBJ2-5; TRBD1 matches at 10 bases. This CDR3 has 18 residues. V was pared by 4 bases and J by 4 bases, with 15 bases of the junction left unmatched. The germline CDR1 and CDR2 sequences are SGHTA and FQGNSA. CDR3 DNA: TGTGCCAGCAGCTCCCCCCAGGGTCTGGGGACAGGGGTAGAGACCCAGTACTTC. Translation gives CASSSPQGLGTGVETQYF.

The chain joins TRBV15 to TRBJ2-1; D might be TRBD2 (5 bases). Trimming stripped 5 bases from V and 10 bases from J, with 15 bases between. The CDR3 length is 13 residues. The germline CDR1 and CDR2 sequences are LNHNV and YYDKDF (reference sequence). The CDR3 region has the DNA TGTGCCACCAGCGGGCTTTTTACGGGAGAGCAGTTCTTC. It encodes CATSGLFTGEQFF.

This clone was seen more than once but under ten times. The J gene is TRBJ1-2, the V gene TRBV27; D uncertain. Germline V gene lookup returns CDR1 MNHEY and CDR2 SMNVEV (reference sequence). V dropped 6 bases and J dropped 6 bases, with 14 bases sitting between them. The CDR3 spans 13 residues. The DNA of the CDR3 is TGTGCCAGCAGGGACCGGGTGGTCGATGGCTACACCTTC. It encodes CASRDRVVDGYTF.

This chain joins TRBV7-2 and TRBJ2-3, with D tentatively TRBD1 (6 bases). CDR1 is SGHTA and CDR2 is FQGNSA in the germline V gene. The V gene lost 5 bases and the J gene lost 1 base, with 10 bases spanning the gap. The CDR3 totals 14 residues. CDR3 loop: CASSQTGRTDTQYF. CDR3 bases: TGTGCCAGCAGCCAGACAGGACGCACAGATACGCAGTATTTT.

This clone was seen once. The chain recombines TRBV28 with TRBJ1-5; 9 nucleotides line up with TRBD1. Germline V gives CDR1 MDHEN, CDR2 SYDVKM. The CDR3 is 15 amino acids. V was clipped by 2 bases and J by 4 bases; unmatched bases: 3. The CDR3 nucleotides read TGTGCCAGCAGTTTAGGGGACAGGGAGAATCAGCCCCAGCATTTT. It translates to CASSLGDRENQPQHF.

This clone was counted a single time. The chain is built from TRBV7-8 and TRBJ1-6, with a tentative D call TRBD1 (5 bases). The germline V gene has CDR1 SGHVS and CDR2 FQNEAQ. Trimming took off 6 bases at V and 0 bases at J, with 12 bases between the two ends. This CDR3 contains 16 residues. The CDR3 nucleotides read TGTGCCAGCAGTTCAGGGCTCCGCTCCTATAATTCACCCCTCCACTTT. It encodes CASSSGLRSYNSPLHF.

The chain carries TRBV10-1 and TRBJ2-1; the match to TRBD2 covers 7 bases. CDR3 length: 15 residues. Trimming removed 4 bases from V and 1 base from J; junction bases left unmatched: 4. Germline values: CDR1 WNHNN, CDR2 SYGVQD (reference sequence). This chain's CDR3 is CASSGFGGSYNEQFF. CDR3 nucleotide sequence: TGCGCCAGCAGTGGGTTCGGGGGGTCCTACAATGAGCAGTTCTTC.

This chain uses TRBV15 with TRBJ2-1; 7 nucleotides line up with TRBD2. Germline trimming cut 1 base from V and 2 bases from J; bases unmatched to any gene: 11. The CDR3 is 18 amino acids. Germline V gene lookup returns CDR1 LNHNV and CDR2 YYDKDF (reference sequence). The CDR3 DNA reads TGTGCCACCAGCAGAGTGGGTTTAAGCGGGACCACCTACAATGAGCAGTTCTTC. Encoded protein: CATSRVGLSGTTYNEQFF.

This clone was observed a single time. V is TRBV28 and J is TRBJ1-2, with D unresolved. The CDR3 loop spans 12 amino acids. V was trimmed by 0 bases and J by 7 bases, leaving 6 bases between them. From germline, CDR1 is MDHEN and CDR2 SYDVKM. In DNA form, the CDR3 reads TGTGCCAGCAGTTTATGGACTTCTGGCTACACCTTC. It yields the protein CASSLWTSGYTF.

A word on this clone: This sample includes further DNA sequences coding for the same CDR3. The chain carries TRBV6-2 or TRBV6-3 and TRBJ2-1; no clear D gene. Germline V CDR1 and CDR2: MNHEY, SVGEGT. This CDR3 has 11 amino acids. V lost 3 bases, J lost 9 bases, and 6 bases lay in between. CDR3 sequence (DNA): TGTGCCAGCAGTTATCTTAGTGAGCAGTTCTTC. Its protein is CASSYLSEQFF.

This CDR3 reads CASSEQGPKGEQYF. The CDR3 DNA reads as TGTGCCAGCAGCGAACAGGGGCCGAAGGGGGAGCAGTACTTC. This chain uses TRBV28 with TRBJ2-7; 7 nucleotides line up with TRBD1. The V gene end was trimmed by 6 bases and the J gene end by 7 bases; junction bases not matched to a gene: 12. Germline CDR1 and CDR2: MDHEN and SYDVKM. The CDR3 consists of 14 residues.

This chain joins TRBV28 and TRBJ1-2, with 8 bases lining up with TRBD1. CDR3 length: 13 residues. Trimming cost V 3 bases and J 8 bases; bases outside gene matches: 5. Germline CDR1 MDHEN, CDR2 SYDVKM. The CDR3 region is CASSFNRGGGYTF. The CDR3 region has the DNA TGTGCCAGCAGTTTCAACAGGGGGGGCGGCTACACCTTC.

The V and J genes are TRBV11-1 and TRBJ2-1; no clear D gene. V gave up 1 base and J gave up 4 bases, with 8 bases separating them. The CDR3 consists of 14 residues. Germline V lookup: CDR1 SGHAT, CDR2 FQDESV (reference sequence). CDR3 sequence reads: CASSLDSAYNEQFF. The CDR3, as DNA: TGTGCCAGCAGCTTAGATTCTGCGTACAATGAGCAGTTCTTC.